Shown below are 24 T cell receptor beta chains from a single sample sequenced in a study of blood T cell repertoires in COVID-19. The repertoire was sequenced with immunoSEQ multiplex PCR; TCRdb's copy has only in-frame clones and lacks some. This table has approximately 160,000 clones, over 90% appearing once. The specimen was peripheral blood. These receptors originate from a man aged 45 to 65 with acute or convalescent COVID-19.

CDR3 nucleotides: TGTGCCACCAGCAGAGACCGGCTAGCGGGGGGTGCCGGGGAGCTGTTTTTT. Its protein is CATSRDRLAGGAGELFF. The chain carries TRBV15 and TRBJ2-2; 11 nucleotides line up with TRBD2. This CDR3 has 17 residues. The J segment lost 6 bases and the V segment lost 0 bases, leaving 6 bases of the junction unmatched. The germline V gene has CDR1 LNHNV and CDR2 YYDKDF (reference sequence).

The chain has TRBV19 and TRBJ2-5, with D uncertain. Germline lookup yields CDR1 LNHDA and CDR2 SQIVND (reference sequence). V was clipped by 4 bases and J by 1 base, with 7 bases between them. The CDR3 has 13 residues. CDR3 sequence (DNA): TGTGCCAGTAGTACGCAGGTCCAAGAGACCCAGTACTTC. Translation: CASSTQVQETQYF.

The chain uses TRBV10-3 and TRBJ2-5; 7 nucleotides line up with TRBD2. The germline CDR1 and CDR2 sequences are ENHRY and SYGVKD. The V gene end was trimmed by 3 bases and the J gene end by 2 bases; junction bases not matched to a gene: 9. This CDR3 contains 16 residues. The CDR3 DNA follows: TGTGCCATCAGTGAAAGCTGGGGGGGAGGACAAGAGACCCAGTACTTC. Its translation is CAISESWGGGQETQYF.

This clone was counted ten times or more. CDR3 sequence: CASSPGTSGANEQFF. The CDR3 DNA reads TGTGCCAGCAGTCCCGGGACTAGCGGGGCCAATGAGCAGTTCTTC. The chain couples TRBV27 to TRBJ2-1; 13 positions agree with TRBD2. J lost 6 bases, V lost 5 bases, and 4 bases had no gene match. From germline, CDR1 is MNHEY and CDR2 SMNVEV (reference sequence). The CDR3 runs 15 residues.

The genes are TRBV4-1 and TRBJ1-1; D uncertain. The CDR3 has 15 amino acids. The germline V and J ends were trimmed by 0 bases and 4 bases, with 12 bases remaining between them. Germline-derived CDR1 and CDR2 are MGHRA and YSYEKL. The CDR3 region is CASSQDRGGITEAFF. CDR3 DNA: TGCGCCAGCAGCCAAGATCGTGGAGGGATCACTGAAGCTTTCTTT.

The gene calls are TRBV6-5 and TRBJ1-2; TRBD1 might be the D (6 bases). Germline V gene data show CDR1 as MNHEY and CDR2 as SVGAGI. The CDR3 contains 15 residues. Trimming removed 0 bases at V and 4 bases at J, with 12 bases between. CDR3 nucleotide sequence: TGTGCCAGCAGTTACTCATCGACAGGAGCCTATGGCTACACCTTC. Translated, it gives CASSYSSTGAYGYTF.

This clone was recorded only once. The chain links TRBV2 to TRBJ2-3; 8 positions agree with TRBD2. With 3 bases clipped from V and 1 base from J, the junction kept 3 bases outside the gene matches. This CDR3 spans 15 amino acids. From germline, CDR1 is SNHLY and CDR2 FYNNEI. CDR3 sequence (DNA): TGTGCCAGCAGTGAGGATAGCGGGGGCACAGATACGCAGTATTTT. Translated, it gives CASSEDSGGTDTQYF.

This chain joins TRBV27 and TRBJ2-5, with 7 bases identical to TRBD1. CDR3 length equals 15 residues. Germline V gives CDR1 MNHEY, CDR2 SMNVEV (reference sequence). V lost 6 bases and J lost 0; bases outside the gene matches: 7. The CDR3, as DNA: TGTGCCAGCAGCCCGACAGGGAGCCACCAAGAGACCCAGTACTTC. This translates into CASSPTGSHQETQYF.

The chain uses TRBV28 and TRBJ1-3, with a weak D call TRBD1 (6 bases). Germline V gene data show CDR1 as MDHEN and CDR2 as SYDVKM. CDR3 length equals 14 residues. The V and J ends lost 6 bases and 2 bases respectively, with 11 bases between them. The CDR3 loop reads CASRTTGTGNTIYF. CDR3 sequence (DNA): TGTGCCAGCAGAACTACAGGGACTGGAAACACCATATATTTT.

The rearrangement uses TRBV21-1 and TRBJ1-1; TRBD1, the table's D call, was not compared with the DNA. TRBV21-1 has pseudogene status. The CDR3 totals 17 residues. The CDR3 DNA follows: TGTGCCAGCACCCCTAAAGGACAGGGAACGGGCTGGACTGAAGCTTTCTTT. It translates to CASTPKGQGTGWTEAFF.

The table lists this clone with a count of one. The chain couples TRBV6-1 to TRBJ2-3; the match to TRBD2 covers 7 bases. The V gene end was trimmed by 2 bases and the J gene end by 2 bases; junction bases not matched to a gene: 4. The CDR3 is made up of 15 amino acids. The V gene's germline CDR1 is MNHNS and CDR2 SASEGT. The CDR3 sequence: CASSEFGGFTDTQYF. CDR3 nucleotide sequence: TGTGCCAGCAGTGAATTCGGGGGGTTCACAGATACGCAGTATTTT.

In DNA, the CDR3 is TGTGCCAGCAGCCCAACCGGCGCAGGGGTAGAGACCCAGTACTTC. Its protein is CASSPTGAGVETQYF. This chain joins TRBV13 and TRBJ2-5; D is possibly TRBD1 (6 bases). This CDR3 has 15 residues. Trimming removed 5 bases at V and 4 bases at J, with 17 bases between. The germline gives CDR1 PRHDT, CDR2 FYEKMQ (reference sequence).

The chain combines TRBV5-6 with TRBJ2-7, with 8 bases aligning to TRBD1. The CDR3 is 13 amino acids. J gave up 5 bases and V 0 bases, and 1 base lay outside the gene matches. Looked up from germline, CDR1 is SGHDT and CDR2 is YYEEEE. CDR3 amino acids: CASSLAGGHEQYV. The CDR3 DNA follows: TGTGCCAGCAGCTTGGCAGGGGGCCACGAGCAGTACGTC.

This chain connects TRBV10-3 to TRBJ1-4, with a weak D call TRBD1 (6 bases). V was trimmed by 10 bases and J by 0 bases, leaving 9 bases between them. Per germline, CDR1 ENHRY and CDR2 SYGVKD. This CDR3 has 13 residues. Here the CDR3 reads CATRQATNEKLFF. CDR3 sequence (DNA): TGTGCCACCCGACAGGCAACTAATGAAAAACTGTTTTTT.

The rearrangement uses TRBV19 and TRBJ2-1, with TRBD2 identical over 12 bases. Germline CDR1 and CDR2: LNHDA and SQIVND (reference sequence). Trimming at V came to 5 bases and at J to 4 bases, leaving 3 bases not matched to a gene. This CDR3 has 15 residues. The CDR3 bases are TGTGCCAGTAGTTTTGGGACTAGCGGGTACAATGAGCAGTTCTTC. This encodes CASSFGTSGYNEQFF.

The rearrangement joins TRBV2 to TRBJ1-2; unclear D gene. The CDR3 consists of 12 residues. Germline CDR1 SNHLY, CDR2 FYNNEI. V shed 8 bases and J shed 0 bases, with 7 bases lying between them. DNA of the CDR3: TGTGCCAGCCGTGTAGCTAACTATGGCTACACCTTC. Amino acids: CASRVANYGYTF.

The V call is TRBV6-6, the J call TRBJ1-6; D ambiguous. The V end was cut by 4 bases, the J end by 5 bases, with 9 bases between. The CDR3 extends over 14 amino acids. Germline V gives CDR1 MNHNY, CDR2 SVGAGI (reference sequence). CDR3 DNA sequence: TGTGCCAGCAGTTTAAACCCTAATAATTCACCCCTCCACTTT. The encoded protein is CASSLNPNNSPLHF.

This clone was picked up a small number of times. The chain joins TRBV7-2 to TRBJ1-2; D might be TRBD1 (6 bases). V lost 1 base and J lost 5, with 14 bases in between. Germline CDR1 reads SGHTA; CDR2 reads FQGNSA. This CDR3 is built from 15 residues. The CDR3 DNA sequence: TGTGCCAGCAGCTTAGAGGGACAACGTGAATATGGCTACACCTTC. This translates into CASSLEGQREYGYTF.

About this clone: This sample includes further DNA sequences coding for the same CDR3. The chain uses TRBV6-5 and TRBJ1-6, with D perhaps TRBD1 (5 bases). Trimming cost V 0 bases and J 9 bases, with 12 bases left between them. This CDR3 is 15 amino acids long. Germline assignment: CDR1 MNHEY and CDR2 SVGAGI. The CDR3 nucleotides are TGTGCCAGCAGTTACTCGAACCAGGGTCGTTCACCCCTCCACTTT. Translated: CASSYSNQGRSPLHF.

The J gene is TRBJ2-1, the V gene TRBV5-4, with TRBD2 matching 8 bases. This CDR3 has 17 residues. The ends lost 1 base at V and 8 bases at J; junction bases unmatched: 14. Per the germline V gene, CDR1 is SGHNT and CDR2 is YYREEE (reference sequence). The CDR3 bases are TGTGCCAGCAGCTTGAGGCGGGGGGCCCTCGGTTTCGATGAGCAGTTCTTC. Protein product: CASSLRRGALGFDEQFF.

This chain joins TRBV9 and TRBJ2-3, with D perhaps matching TRBD2 (5 bases). Trimming removed 0 bases from V and 6 bases from J, with 8 bases in between. The CDR3 spans 13 residues. Germline CDR1 reads SGDLS; CDR2 reads YYNGEE. The CDR3 protein is CASSVVPSDTQYF. In nucleotides, the CDR3 is TGTGCCAGCAGCGTAGTCCCTAGCGATACGCAGTATTTT.

The chain carries TRBV5-1 and TRBJ2-2; TRBD2 agrees at 9 bases. Germline CDR1 is SGHRS and CDR2 is YFSETQ. The trim removed 2 bases at V and 0 bases at J, leaving 2 bases unmatched. The length of the CDR3 is 16 residues. The CDR3 nucleotides read TGCGCCAGCAGCTTTGCGGGGGGGCCGAACACCGGGGAGCTGTTTTTT. Protein: CASSFAGGPNTGELFF.

The chain carries TRBV27 and TRBJ1-1; D is possibly TRBD1 (5 bases). This CDR3 spans 14 amino acids. Germline V lookup: CDR1 MNHEY, CDR2 SMNVEV (reference sequence). V lost 4 bases to trimming and J lost 2 bases, with 11 bases between them. The chain's CDR3 is CASSWAGPNTEAFF. The DNA for the CDR3 is TGTGCCAGCAGTTGGGCAGGGCCCAACACTGAAGCTTTCTTT.

The chain joins TRBV4-2 to TRBJ1-4; 7 bases are shared with TRBD1. CDR3 length: 16 residues. With V trimmed by 2 bases and J by 0 bases, 3 bases remained unmatched. CDR1 is LGHNA, CDR2 YNFKEQ, per germline. The CDR3 bases are TGTGCCAGCAGCCAAAAGGGGGCTGCAACTAATGAAAAACTGTTTTTT. Protein: CASSQKGAATNEKLFF.